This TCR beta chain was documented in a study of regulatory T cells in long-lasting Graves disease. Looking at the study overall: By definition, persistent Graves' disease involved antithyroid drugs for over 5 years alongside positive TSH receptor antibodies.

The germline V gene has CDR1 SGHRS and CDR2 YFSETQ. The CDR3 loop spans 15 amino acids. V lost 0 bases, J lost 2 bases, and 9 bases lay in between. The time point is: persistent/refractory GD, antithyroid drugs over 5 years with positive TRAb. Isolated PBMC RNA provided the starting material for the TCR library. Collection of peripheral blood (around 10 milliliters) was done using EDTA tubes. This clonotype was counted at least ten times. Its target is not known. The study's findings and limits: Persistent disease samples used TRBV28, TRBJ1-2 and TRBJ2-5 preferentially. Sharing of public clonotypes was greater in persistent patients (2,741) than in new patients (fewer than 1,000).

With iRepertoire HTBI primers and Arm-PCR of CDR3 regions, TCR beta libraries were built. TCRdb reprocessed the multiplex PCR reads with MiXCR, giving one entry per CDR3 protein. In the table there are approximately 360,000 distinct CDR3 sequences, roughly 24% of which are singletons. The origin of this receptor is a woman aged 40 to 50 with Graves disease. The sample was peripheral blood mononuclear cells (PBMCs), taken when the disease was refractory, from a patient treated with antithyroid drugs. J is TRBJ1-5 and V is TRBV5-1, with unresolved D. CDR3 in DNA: TGCGCCAGCAGCTTGGCCGGGGAAGGCAATCAGCCCCAGCATTTT. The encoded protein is CASSLAGEGNQPQHF.